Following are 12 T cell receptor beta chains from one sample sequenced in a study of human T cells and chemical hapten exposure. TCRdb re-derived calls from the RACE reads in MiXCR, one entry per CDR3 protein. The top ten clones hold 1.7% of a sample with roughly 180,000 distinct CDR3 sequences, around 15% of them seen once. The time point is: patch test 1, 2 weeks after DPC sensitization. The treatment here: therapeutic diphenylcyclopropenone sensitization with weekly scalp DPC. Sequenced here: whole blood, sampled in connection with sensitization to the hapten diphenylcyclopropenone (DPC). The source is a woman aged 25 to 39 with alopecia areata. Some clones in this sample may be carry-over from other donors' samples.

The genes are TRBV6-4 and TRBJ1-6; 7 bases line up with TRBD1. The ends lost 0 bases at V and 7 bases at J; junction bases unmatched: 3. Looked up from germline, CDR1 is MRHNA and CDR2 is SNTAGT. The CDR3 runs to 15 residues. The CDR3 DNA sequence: TGTGCCAGCAGTGACTCGAAGACAGGGAATTCACCCCTCCACTTT. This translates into CASSDSKTGNSPLHF.

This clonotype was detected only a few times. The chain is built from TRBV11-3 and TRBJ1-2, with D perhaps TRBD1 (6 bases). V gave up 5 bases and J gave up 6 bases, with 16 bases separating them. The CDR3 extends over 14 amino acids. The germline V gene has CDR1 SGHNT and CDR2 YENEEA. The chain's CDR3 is CASSQGNRAHGYTF. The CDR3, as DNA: TGTGCCAGCAGCCAAGGAAACAGGGCCCATGGCTACACCTTC.

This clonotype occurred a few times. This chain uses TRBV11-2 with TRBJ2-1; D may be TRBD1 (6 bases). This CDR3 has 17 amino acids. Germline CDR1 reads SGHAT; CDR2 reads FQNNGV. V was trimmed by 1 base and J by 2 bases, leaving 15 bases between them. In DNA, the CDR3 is TGTGCCAGCAGCTTAGGGGGAACAGGGTACACCTACAATGAGCAGTTCTTC. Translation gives CASSLGGTGYTYNEQFF.

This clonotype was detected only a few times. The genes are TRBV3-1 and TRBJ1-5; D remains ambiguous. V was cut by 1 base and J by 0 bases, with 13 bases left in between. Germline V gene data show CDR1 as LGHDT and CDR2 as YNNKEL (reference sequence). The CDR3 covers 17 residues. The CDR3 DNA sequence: TGTGCCAGCAGCCAAGCTGGACGGCGAGGTAGCAATCAGCCCCAGCATTTT. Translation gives CASSQAGRRGSNQPQHF.

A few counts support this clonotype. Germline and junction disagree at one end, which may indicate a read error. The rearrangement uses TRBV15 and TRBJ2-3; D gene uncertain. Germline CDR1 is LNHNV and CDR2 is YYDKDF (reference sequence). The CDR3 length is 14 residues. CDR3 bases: TGTGCCACCAGCAGAGATAAGGGCACGGATACGCAGTATTTT. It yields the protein CATSRDKGTDTQYF. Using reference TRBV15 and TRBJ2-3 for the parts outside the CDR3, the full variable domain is DAMVIQNPRYQVTQFGKPVTLSCSQTLNHNVMYWYQQKSSQAPKLLFHYYDKDFNNEADTPDNFQSRRPNTSFCFLDIRSPGLGDTAMYLCATSRDKGTDTQYFGPGTRLTVL.

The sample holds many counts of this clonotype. CDR3 DNA: TGTGCCAGCAGCGTAGGTGAGCGGACCCTCTCTGGGGCCAACGTCCTGACTTTC. It specifies CASSVGERTLSGANVLTF. The chain joins TRBV9 to TRBJ2-6, with D possibly matching TRBD2 (5 bases). Trimming took off 0 bases at V and 0 bases at J, with 13 bases between the two ends. CDR3 length: 18 amino acids. Germline V CDR1 and CDR2: SGDLS, YYNGEE.

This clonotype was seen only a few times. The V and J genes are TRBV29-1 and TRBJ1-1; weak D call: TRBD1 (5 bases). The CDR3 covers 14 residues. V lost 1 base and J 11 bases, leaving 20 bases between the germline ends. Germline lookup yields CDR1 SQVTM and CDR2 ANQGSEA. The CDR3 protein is CSVEGGEGGIGAFF. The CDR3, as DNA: TGCAGCGTTGAAGGAGGGGAGGGAGGGATAGGGGCTTTCTTT.

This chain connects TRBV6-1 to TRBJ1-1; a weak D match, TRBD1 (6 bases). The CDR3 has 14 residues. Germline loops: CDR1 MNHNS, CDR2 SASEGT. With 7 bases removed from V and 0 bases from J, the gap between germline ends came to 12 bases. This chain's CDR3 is CASTRDTVNTEAFF. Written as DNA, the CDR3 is TGTGCCAGCACCAGGGACACGGTGAACACTGAAGCTTTCTTT.

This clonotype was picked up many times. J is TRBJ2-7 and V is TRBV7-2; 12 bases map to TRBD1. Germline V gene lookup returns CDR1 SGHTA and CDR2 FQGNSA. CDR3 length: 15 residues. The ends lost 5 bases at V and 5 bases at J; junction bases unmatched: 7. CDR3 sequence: CASSVTGTGGDEQYF. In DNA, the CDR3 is TGTGCCAGCAGCGTGACCGGGACAGGGGGCGACGAGCAGTACTTC.

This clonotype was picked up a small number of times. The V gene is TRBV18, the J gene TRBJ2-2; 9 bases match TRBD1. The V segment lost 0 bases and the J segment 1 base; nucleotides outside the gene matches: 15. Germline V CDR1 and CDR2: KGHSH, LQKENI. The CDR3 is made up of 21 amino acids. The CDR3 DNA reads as TGTGCCAGCTCACCACCGGCCCGGGACAGGGAAGGGGATGTGAACACCGGGGAGCTGTTTTTT. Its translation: CASSPPARDREGDVNTGELFF.

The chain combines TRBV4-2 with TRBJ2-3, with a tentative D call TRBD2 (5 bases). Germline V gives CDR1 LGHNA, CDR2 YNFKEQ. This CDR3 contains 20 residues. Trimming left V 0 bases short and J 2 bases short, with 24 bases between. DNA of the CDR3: TGTGCCAGCAGCCAAGATTGGGCGGTTGGACTCAGTGGATCCACAGATACGCAGTATTTT. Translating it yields CASSQDWAVGLSGSTDTQYF.

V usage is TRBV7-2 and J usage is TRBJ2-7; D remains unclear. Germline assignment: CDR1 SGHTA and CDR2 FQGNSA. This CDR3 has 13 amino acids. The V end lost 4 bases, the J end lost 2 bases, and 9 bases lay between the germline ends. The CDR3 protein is CASSSSTPYEQYF. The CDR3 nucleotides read TGTGCCAGCAGCTCAAGCACCCCCTACGAGCAGTACTTC. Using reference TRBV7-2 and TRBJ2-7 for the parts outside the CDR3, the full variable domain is GAGVSQSPSNKVTEKGKDVELRCDPISGHTALYWYRQSLGQGLEFLIYFQGNSAPDKSGLPSDRFSAERTGGSVSTLTIQRTQQEDSAVYLCASSSSTPYEQYFGPGTRLTVT.